Listed below are T cell receptor beta chains from one sample, sequenced in a study of T cells in Graves' hyperthyroidism and ophthalmopathy. TCRdb reanalysed the multiplex PCR reads using MiXCR and keeps one entry per CDR3 protein. The sample includes around 500,000 distinct CDR3 sequences, roughly an eighth of them seen just once. Sample: blood. These receptors came from a woman under 30 with Graves' hyperthyroidism. Each CDR3 is given with its conserved first and last residue. The D gene is left open where the match is weak. Clone size is stated in some rows and not others, as once, few, many or a class when expanded.

d_gene: -; j_gene: TRBJ1-2; v_gene: TRBV19; len: 14; abundance: -; CDR3aa: CASSTRTDNYGYTF; CDR3nt: TGTGCCAGTAGTACCCGGACGGATAACTATGGCTACACCTTC
d_gene: TRBD2; j_gene: TRBJ2-7; v_gene: TRBV13; len: 14; abundance: many; CDR3aa: CASTLAGEAYEQYF; CDR3nt: TGTGCCAGCACCTTGGCGGGAGAGGCCTACGAGCAGTACTTC
d_gene: -; j_gene: TRBJ1-2; v_gene: TRBV30; len: 14; abundance: few; CDR3aa: CAWSVSVRNYGYTF; CDR3nt: TGTGCCTGGAGTGTAAGTGTCAGAAACTATGGCTACACCTTC
d_gene: -; j_gene: TRBJ2-7; v_gene: TRBV20-1; len: 12; abundance: many; CDR3aa: CSARDPGNEQYF; CDR3nt: TGCAGTGCTAGAGATCCTGGGAACGAGCAGTACTTC
d_gene: TRBD2; j_gene: TRBJ2-1; v_gene: TRBV5-1; len: 15; abundance: few; CDR3aa: CASSKTSGVNNEQFF; CDR3nt: TGCGCCAGCAGCAAGACTAGCGGGGTTAACAATGAGCAGTTCTTC
d_gene: TRBD2; j_gene: TRBJ2-3; v_gene: TRBV11-2; len: 15; abundance: -; CDR3aa: CASSPTSGTLDTQYF; CDR3nt: TGTGCCAGCAGCCCGACTAGCGGGACCCTGGATACGCAGTATTTT
d_gene: TRBD1; j_gene: TRBJ1-5; v_gene: TRBV20-1; len: 13; abundance: many; CDR3aa: CSAYDRVDQPQHF; CDR3nt: TGCAGTGCTTACGACAGGGTGGATCAGCCCCAGCATTTT
d_gene: TRBD2; j_gene: TRBJ2-3; v_gene: TRBV5-1; len: 18; abundance: -; CDR3aa: CASSLDGLAGVGTDTQYF; CDR3nt: TGCGCCAGCAGCTTGGATGGACTAGCGGGAGTCGGCACAGATACGCAGTATTTT
d_gene: TRBD1; j_gene: TRBJ2-1; v_gene: TRBV28; len: 16; abundance: many; CDR3aa: CASSPPGQVTYNEQFF; CDR3nt: TGTGCCAGCAGTCCCCCGGGACAGGTCACCTACAATGAGCAGTTCTTC
d_gene: -; j_gene: TRBJ2-7; v_gene: TRBV2; len: 13; abundance: many; CDR3aa: CASRTEEYYEQYF; CDR3nt: TGTGCCAGCAGGACAGAGGAGTACTACGAGCAGTACTTC
d_gene: -; j_gene: TRBJ2-2; v_gene: TRBV6-6; len: 18; abundance: many; CDR3aa: CASSYSGRGYANTGELFF; CDR3nt: TGTGCCAGCAGTTACTCAGGCCGAGGGTACGCGAACACCGGGGAGCTGTTTTTT
d_gene: -; j_gene: TRBJ2-7; v_gene: TRBV27; len: 15; abundance: many; CDR3aa: CASSLSTGPSYEQYF; CDR3nt: TGTGCCAGCAGTCTTTCGACAGGCCCCTCCTACGAGCAGTACTTC